Listed here are 8 T cell receptor beta chains from one sample, sequenced in a study of blood T cell repertoires in COVID-19. Sequencing was performed with immunoSEQ multiplex PCR; in TCRdb, only in-frame clones are kept and a portion is missing. Found here are about 370,000 clones, more than 70% of them singletons; the top ten hold 8.5% to 12%. The sample comprised peripheral blood. All receptors derive from a woman aged 25 to 39 with COVID-19, enrolled during active disease.

Written as DNA, the CDR3 is TGTGCCAGCAGGAGAGATTGGACAGGGAACACTGAAGCTTTCTTT. It encodes CASRRDWTGNTEAFF. V is TRBV27 and J is TRBJ1-1, with 7 bases fitting TRBD1. The CDR3 length is 15 residues. Looked up from germline, CDR1 is MNHEY and CDR2 is SMNVEV (reference sequence). V was clipped by 6 bases and J by 1 base; unmatched bases: 8.

This chain uses TRBV6-2 or TRBV6-3 with TRBJ1-3; a weak D match, TRBD1 (5 bases). The germline V gene has CDR1 MNHEY and CDR2 SVGEGT. V was cut by 5 bases and J by 0 bases, with 14 bases left in between. The length of the CDR3 is 16 residues. DNA for the CDR3: TGTGCCAGCAGTAGCCGGCGGGGGAGCTCTGGAAACACCATATATTTT. Residues: CASSSRRGSSGNTIYF.

The chain uses TRBV29-1 and TRBJ2-3; 7 bases match TRBD2. The germline V gene encodes CDR1 SQVTM and CDR2 ANQGSEA. The CDR3 extends over 14 amino acids. Written as DNA, the CDR3 is TGCGGGGGGGGTTTAGCGGGCACTCCAGATACGCAGTATTTT. Encoded protein: CGGGLAGTPDTQYF.

J is TRBJ2-1 and V is TRBV7-8; perhaps TRBD2 as D (6 bases). The V end was cut by 1 base, the J end by 9 bases, with 10 bases between. CDR1 and CDR2 (germline): SGHVS, FQNEAQ. This CDR3 is built from 13 residues. The CDR3 region is CASSLDASVEQFF. The CDR3 region has the DNA TGTGCCAGCAGCTTAGACGCTAGCGTTGAGCAGTTCTTC.

This clone appeared a few times. The CDR3 DNA reads TGTGCCAGCAGTCCGCATACAGGGAGCAATCAGCCCCAGCATTTT. Encoded protein: CASSPHTGSNQPQHF. The genes are TRBV28 and TRBJ1-5; maybe TRBD1 (6 bases). CDR1 and CDR2 (germline): MDHEN, SYDVKM. The CDR3 spans 15 residues. V lost 5 bases, J lost 1 base, and 12 bases lay in between.

This chain connects TRBV7-2 to TRBJ2-2; tentative D call: TRBD1 (6 bases). Germline V gene data show CDR1 as SGHTA and CDR2 as FQGNSA. The CDR3 is made up of 16 amino acids. The ends were cut back, 2 bases at V and 5 bases at J, with 15 bases in the middle. This CDR3 is CASSLPTGFKTGELFF. The CDR3 nucleotides are TGTGCCAGCAGCTTACCCACAGGGTTTAAGACCGGGGAGCTGTTTTTT.

The chain has TRBV5-8 and TRBJ2-7, with TRBD1 as a possible D gene (6 bases). The CDR3 extends over 13 amino acids. Germline CDR1 and CDR2: SGHTS and YDEGEE. Trimming shortened V by 3 bases and J by 1 base, and 8 bases separated the two germline ends. The CDR3 here is CASSSTGSYEQYF. The CDR3 bases are TGTGCCAGCAGCTCCACAGGGTCCTACGAGCAGTACTTC. Supplemented by reference TRBV5-8 and TRBJ2-7, the full variable domain reads EAGVTQSPTHLIKTRGQQATLRCSPISGHTSVYWYQQALGLGLQFLLWYDEGEERNRGNFPPRFSGRQFPNYSSELNVNALELEDSALYLCASSSTGSYEQYFGPGTRLTVT.

This clone was seen once. The rearrangement uses TRBV13 and TRBJ1-2, with a possible D match to TRBD1 (6 bases). Germline V lookup: CDR1 PRHDT, CDR2 FYEKMQ (reference sequence). The CDR3 extends over 13 amino acids. The germline V and J ends were trimmed by 2 bases and 5 bases, with 9 bases remaining between them. The DNA for the CDR3 is TGTGCCAGCAGCTTAAACCAGGGGTATGGCTACACCTTC. Translated, it gives CASSLNQGYGYTF.